Shown below are 32 T cell receptor beta chains from a single sample sequenced in a study of identifying expanded T cells in peripheral blood. TCRdb's copy holds only in-frame clones and misses some; the assay was immunoSEQ multiplex PCR. Seen here are approximately 140,000 clones, 75% to 90% observed once, and the top ten hold about 8%. The material sequenced was blood. The receptors stem from a person aged 18-70 years in good health.

This clone was picked up a small number of times. This chain links TRBV7-8 with TRBJ1-5, with D possibly TRBD1 on 6 matching bases. Germline CDR1 reads SGHVS; CDR2 reads FQNEAQ. With 5 bases removed from V and 7 bases from J, the gap between germline ends came to 27 bases. The CDR3 is 18 amino acids. The CDR3 region has the DNA TGTGCCAGCAGCCTAGAGGTCGTGGGGGCGGGGTTTGGACAGCCCCAGCATTTT. It is translated as CASSLEVVGAGFGQPQHF.

V is TRBV5-4 and J is TRBJ2-5; 9 bases agree with TRBD1. CDR1 SGHNT and CDR2 YYREEE come from the germline V gene (reference sequence). The length of the CDR3 is 14 residues. Unmatched junction bases numbered 7, after V lost 5 bases and J lost 5 bases. CDR3 DNA: TGTGCCAGCAGTTTACAGGGGGCTCGGGAGACCCAGTACTTC. This translates into CASSLQGARETQYF.

The gene calls are TRBV7-3 and TRBJ1-5, with a weak D call TRBD1 (5 bases). Trimming took off 4 bases at V and 7 bases at J, with 20 bases between the two ends. CDR1 SGHTA and CDR2 FQGTGA come from the germline V gene. The CDR3 has 16 amino acids. The CDR3 loop is CASSSRRDASGQPQHF. Written as DNA, the CDR3 is TGTGCCAGCAGCTCACGTCGGGACGCCTCGGGACAGCCCCAGCATTTT.

The chain joins TRBV2 to TRBJ2-7, with TRBD2 identical over 7 bases. Germline CDR1 reads SNHLY; CDR2 reads FYNNEI. This CDR3 has 14 residues. With 9 bases clipped from V and 7 bases from J, the junction kept 15 bases outside the gene matches. As DNA, the CDR3 is TGTGCCAGTTGGGGGGGTCACCTTCTAGAGGAGCAGTACTTC. Amino acid sequence: CASWGGHLLEEQYF.

This rearrangement joins TRBV29-1 to TRBJ2-1, with 8 bases that match TRBD2. CDR3 length equals 12 residues. V lost 3 bases to trimming and J lost 13 bases; unmatched junction nucleotides: 8. Germline CDR1 is SQVTM and CDR2 is ANQGSEA. The CDR3 DNA reads TGCAGCGTTGAGGCTAGCGGGCCTTACCAGTTCTTC. It is translated as CSVEASGPYQFF.

This chain links TRBV5-1 with TRBJ2-5, with D unclear. V was pared by 4 bases and J by 5 bases, with 21 bases between. The CDR3 is 16 residues long. Per germline, CDR1 SGHRS and CDR2 YFSETQ. CDR3 loop: CASSHGSGRRWETQYF. CDR3 nucleotides: TGCGCCAGCAGCCACGGGTCTGGTCGTCGGTGGGAGACCCAGTACTTC.

The chain joins TRBV6-5 to TRBJ1-3; D is ambiguous. CDR1 and CDR2 from the germline V gene are MNHEY and SVGAGI. The CDR3 is 15 amino acids. The germline V and J ends were trimmed by 2 bases and 2 bases, with 10 bases remaining between them. The CDR3 sequence: CASSYRRSAGNTIYF. The CDR3 bases are TGTGCCAGCAGTTACAGGAGGTCCGCTGGAAACACCATATATTTT.

The rearrangement uses TRBV4-2 and TRBJ1-3; TRBD1 is a possible D gene (6 bases). Trimming pared 0 bases from V and 3 bases from J, leaving 12 bases between. Germline loops: CDR1 LGHNA, CDR2 YNFKEQ. This CDR3 region has 16 residues. CDR3 region: CASSQDVRGVGNTIYF. In DNA form, the CDR3 reads TGTGCCAGCAGCCAAGATGTCAGGGGCGTTGGAAACACCATATATTTT.

The chain links TRBV18 to TRBJ1-2; tentative D call: TRBD1 (5 bases). The CDR3 runs to 18 residues. The V end was cut by 2 bases, the J end by 4 bases, with 23 bases between. In germline, CDR1 is KGHSH, CDR2 LQKENI. The CDR3 bases are TGTGCCAGCTCACCAGCCCCCGGGACGGCCGCCGGGGGCTATGGCTACACCTTC. It specifies CASSPAPGTAAGGYGYTF. The complete variable domain, with remaining parts taken from reference TRBV18 and TRBJ1-2, reads NAGVMQNPRHLVRRRGQEARLRCSPMKGHSHVYWYRQLPEEGLKFMVYLQKENIIDESGMPKERFSAEFPKEGPSILRIQQVVRGDSAAYFCASSPAPGTAAGGYGYTFGSGTRLTVV.

The chain uses TRBV6-1 and TRBJ1-5; maybe TRBD1 (5 bases). From germline, CDR1 is MNHNS and CDR2 SASEGT. V dropped 0 bases and J dropped 0 bases, with 12 bases sitting between them. CDR3 length equals 17 residues. CDR3 residues: CASSEAGVLYSNQPQHF. Written as DNA, the CDR3 is TGTGCCAGCAGTGAAGCGGGGGTGTTGTATAGCAATCAGCCCCAGCATTTT.

This clone occurred once. This chain uses TRBV11-2 with TRBJ2-1, with D maybe TRBD1 (5 bases). The CDR3 extends over 15 amino acids. Trimming shortened V by 2 bases and J by 6 bases, and 14 bases separated the two germline ends. Germline assignment: CDR1 SGHAT and CDR2 FQNNGV. The CDR3 is CASSLSRVPSNEQFF. In DNA, the CDR3 is TGTGCCAGCAGCTTATCCAGGGTCCCATCCAATGAGCAGTTCTTC.

The chain carries TRBV6-6 and TRBJ2-3; tentative D call: TRBD1 (5 bases). CDR1 and CDR2 from the germline V gene are MNHNY and SVGAGI (reference sequence). Trimming took off 5 bases at V and 5 bases at J, with 11 bases between the two ends. The CDR3 consists of 13 residues. CDR3 sequence (DNA): TGTGCCAGCAGTACTGGGGCTAGAGATACGCAGTATTTT. This encodes CASSTGARDTQYF.

This clone was seen more than once but under ten times. The V call is TRBV25-1, the J call TRBJ2-1; D unresolved. There are 13 residues in the CDR3. Trimming cost V 6 bases and J 7 bases, with 13 bases left between them. CDR1 MGHDK and CDR2 SYGVNS come from the germline V gene. The CDR3 region has the DNA TGTGCCAGCAGACCCAGGCGGTCAAATGAGCAGTTCTTC. As protein: CASRPRRSNEQFF.

The CDR3 here is CASSLSSYEQYF. The CDR3, as DNA: TGTGCCAGCAGCTTGAGCTCCTACGAGCAGTACTTC. The chain combines TRBV11-2 with TRBJ2-7; D uncertain. V was trimmed by 3 bases and J by 0 bases, leaving 3 bases between them. CDR1 and CDR2 (germline): SGHAT, FQNNGV. The CDR3 has 12 amino acids.

V gene TRBV19 combines with J gene TRBJ1-1, with 7 bases aligning to TRBD1. The germline V gene has CDR1 LNHDA and CDR2 SQIVND (reference sequence). There are 14 residues in the CDR3. J gave up 2 bases and V 7 bases, and 7 bases lay outside the gene matches. The CDR3 sequence is CASMKGAQNTEAFF. The CDR3 region has the DNA TGTGCCAGTATGAAGGGGGCGCAAAACACTGAAGCTTTCTTT.

The chain combines TRBV7-3 with TRBJ2-1, with 8 bases aligning to TRBD2. V was pared by 4 bases and J by 5 bases, with 7 bases of the junction left unmatched. There are 15 residues in the CDR3. CDR1 is SGHTA and CDR2 is FQGTGA in the germline V gene. Written as DNA, the CDR3 is TGTGCCAGCAGCTCCAGTCTAGCGGGCGACAATGAGCAGTTCTTC. Its protein is CASSSSLAGDNEQFF.

The chain is built from TRBV19 and TRBJ1-1; D perhaps matches TRBD1 (5 bases). Per germline, CDR1 LNHDA and CDR2 SQIVND (reference sequence). V lost 2 bases and J 5 bases, leaving 15 bases between the germline ends. The CDR3 length is 15 residues. This chain's CDR3 is CASSIRGGDGTEAFF. The CDR3 DNA reads as TGTGCCAGTAGTATAAGGGGCGGAGACGGGACTGAAGCTTTCTTT.

The chain links TRBV10-3 to TRBJ2-7; the D is unclear. Germline V gene sequence: CDR1 ENHRY, CDR2 SYGVKD. V was cut by 0 bases and J by 2 bases, with 8 bases left in between. The length of the CDR3 is 14 residues. In DNA form, the CDR3 reads TGTGCCATCAGTGAGTCAGTACAGACCTACGAGCAGTACTTC. Translating gives CAISESVQTYEQYF.

CDR3 nucleotides: TGTGCCAGCAGCTTACAGGGGTATCGTACTGAAGCTTTCTTT. This translates into CASSLQGYRTEAFF. This chain connects TRBV5-4 to TRBJ1-1; 7 bases are a match to TRBD1. CDR3 length equals 14 residues. After removal of 2 bases from V and 5 bases from J, the junction contained 6 bases not matched to a gene. Germline V gives CDR1 SGHNT, CDR2 YYREEE (reference sequence). The full variable domain, completed using reference TRBV5-4 and TRBJ1-1, is ETGVTQSPTHLIKTRGQQVTLRCSSQSGHNTVSWYQQALGQGPQFIFQYYREEENGRGNFPPRFSGLQFPNYSSELNVNALELDDSALYLCASSLQGYRTEAFFGQGTRLTVV.

J is TRBJ2-7 and V is TRBV9; D may match TRBD1 or TRBD2 (5 bases each). V lost 3 bases to trimming and J lost 6 bases, with 19 bases between them. The CDR3 has 15 residues. Germline V lookup: CDR1 SGDLS, CDR2 YYNGEE. In nucleotides, the CDR3 is TGTGCCAGCAGCGAGCGACCCTGGGACCAACTCGAGCAGTACTTC. Its protein product is CASSERPWDQLEQYF.

The chain couples TRBV18 to TRBJ2-7; TRBD1 agrees at 7 bases. V gave up 6 bases and J gave up 2 bases; unmatched junction bases: 16. Per germline, CDR1 KGHSH and CDR2 LQKENI. The CDR3 sequence is 17 residues long. The CDR3 spells CASSPGQGVGSAYEQYF. CDR3 DNA sequence: TGTGCCAGCTCCCCAGGGCAGGGGGTAGGGAGCGCCTACGAGCAGTACTTC. Variable domain in full (rest from reference TRBV18 and TRBJ2-7): NAGVMQNPRHLVRRRGQEARLRCSPMKGHSHVYWYRQLPEEGLKFMVYLQKENIIDESGMPKERFSAEFPKEGPSILRIQQVVRGDSAAYFCASSPGQGVGSAYEQYFGPGTRLTVT.

The chain joins TRBV30 to TRBJ2-5; 8 nucleotides match TRBD2. CDR1 and CDR2 (germline): GTSNPN, SVGIG (reference sequence). The CDR3 runs 15 residues. The V segment lost 1 base and the J segment 5 bases; nucleotides outside the gene matches: 9. CDR3: CAWSGEVAGLETQYF. CDR3 nucleotides: TGTGCCTGGAGTGGAGAGGTAGCGGGGCTGGAGACCCAGTACTTC.

This chain uses TRBV29-1 with TRBJ2-5; D not resolved. The V end was cut by 4 bases, the J end by 5 bases, with 2 bases between. The CDR3 extends over 9 amino acids. The germline V gene encodes CDR1 SQVTM and CDR2 ANQGSEA. The CDR3 sequence is CSVGETQYF. The DNA of the CDR3 is TGCAGCGTTGGTGAGACCCAGTACTTC. Using reference TRBV29-1 and TRBJ2-5 for the parts outside the CDR3, the full variable domain is SAVISQKPSRDICQRGTSLTIQCQVDSQVTMMFWYRQQPGQSLTLIATANQGSEATYESGFVIDKFPISRPNLTFSTLTVSNMSPEDSSIYLCSVGETQYFGPGTRLLVL.

J is TRBJ1-4 and V is TRBV28; tentative D call: TRBD1 (5 bases). The CDR3 is made up of 16 amino acids. Trimming left V 11 bases short and J 3 bases short, with 22 bases between. Looked up from germline, CDR1 is MDHEN and CDR2 is SYDVKM. The CDR3 nucleotides read TGTGCCGTGTACGCTGAGGGGAGGTCATCTAATGAAAAACTGTTTTTT. This gives the protein CAVYAEGRSSNEKLFF.

The CDR3: CASNSDPGTSIRETQYF. CDR3 bases: TGTGCCAGCAACTCTGACCCCGGGACGTCAATTCGGGAGACCCAGTACTTC. The rearrangement links TRBV9 to TRBJ2-5; D may correspond to TRBD1 or TRBD2 (5 bases each). The germline gives CDR1 SGDLS, CDR2 YYNGEE. The CDR3 has 17 amino acids. The V end was cut by 6 bases, the J end by 5 bases, with 26 bases between.

The V call is TRBV18, the J call TRBJ2-6; the match to TRBD1 covers 11 bases. Germline trimming cut 2 bases from V and 4 bases from J; bases unmatched to any gene: 10. The CDR3 is 19 residues long. The germline V gene encodes CDR1 KGHSH and CDR2 LQKENI. CDR3 amino acids: CASSPSTGTGGTGANVLTF. The CDR3 coding sequence is TGTGCCAGCTCACCATCGACCGGGACAGGGGGGACCGGGGCCAACGTCCTGACTTTC.

V usage is TRBV5-1 and J usage is TRBJ2-7, with D possibly being TRBD1 (6 bases). This CDR3 has 14 residues. The V and J ends lost 5 bases and 5 bases respectively, with 17 bases between them. CDR1 SGHRS and CDR2 YFSETQ come from the germline V gene. The CDR3 region has the DNA TGCGCCAGCAGTTCTCAGGGGTACCTTAACGAGCAGTACTTC. This sequence encodes CASSSQGYLNEQYF.

This chain joins TRBV4-3 and TRBJ1-2; maybe TRBD1 (6 bases). CDR1 and CDR2 from the germline V gene are LGHNA and YSLEER. The CDR3 runs 13 residues. V lost 4 bases, J lost 7 bases, and 13 bases lay in between. The CDR3 coding sequence is TGCGCCAGCAGCCCGCGGACGGACAGTGGCTACACCTTC. Amino acid sequence: CASSPRTDSGYTF.

The chain has TRBV5-4 and TRBJ2-3; 12 bases match TRBD2. V lost 0 bases to trimming and J lost 2 bases; unmatched junction nucleotides: 10. The length of the CDR3 is 19 residues. Looked up from germline, CDR1 is SGHNT and CDR2 is YYREEE (reference sequence). The CDR3 sequence: CASSLAGTSGSSYTDTQYF. The CDR3 bases are TGTGCCAGCAGCTTGGCGGGGACTAGCGGGTCGAGTTACACAGATACGCAGTATTTT. Combining the CDR3 with reference TRBV5-4 and TRBJ2-3 gives the whole variable domain ETGVTQSPTHLIKTRGQQVTLRCSSQSGHNTVSWYQQALGQGPQFIFQYYREEENGRGNFPPRFSGLQFPNYSSELNVNALELDDSALYLCASSLAGTSGSSYTDTQYFGPGTRLTVL.

The chain employs TRBV6-1 and TRBJ2-7; the D is unclear. Trimming pared 2 bases from V and 5 bases from J, leaving 4 bases between. Germline-derived CDR1 and CDR2 are MNHNS and SASEGT. This CDR3 is 11 amino acids long. The CDR3 coding sequence is TGTGCCAGCAGTGAACTCGACGAGCAGTACTTC. It specifies CASSELDEQYF.

This chain links TRBV4-2 with TRBJ1-4; the D is unclear. V lost 1 base to trimming and J lost 6 bases, with 12 bases between them. This CDR3 is built from 15 residues. Germline V gives CDR1 LGHNA, CDR2 YNFKEQ. The CDR3 reads CASSQGVGPYEKLFF. Here the CDR3 DNA reads TGTGCCAGCAGCCAAGGGGTAGGGCCCTATGAAAAACTGTTTTTT.

The chain links TRBV7-6 to TRBJ1-4; D call uncertain. Germline CDR1 and CDR2: SGHVS and FNYEAQ. The CDR3 spans 15 residues. Trimming cost V 4 bases and J 3 bases, with 12 bases left between them. CDR3 sequence: CASSSTQIANEKLFF. As DNA, the CDR3 is TGTGCCAGCAGCTCGACACAGATAGCTAATGAAAAACTGTTTTTT.